Detailed here is one TCR beta chain. What it recognizes is unknown. The data are from a study of beta chain features in type 1 diabetes. About the study: Cell yields, age and gender were similar between patients and healthy donors. Findings and caveats of the study: TCRB CDR3 length was moderately but significantly reduced in all four CD4+ subsets of Type 1 diabetes patients.

cDNA synthesis used the whole RNA isolate, giving expressed TCRB sequences. Generated by immunoSEQ multiplex PCR, the TCRdb table keeps only in-frame clones and is missing some. Of more than 95,000 clones listed, over 25% are singletons. The CDR3 has 13 residues. V gave up 3 bases and J gave up 4 bases, with 9 bases separating them. Looked up from germline, CDR1 is MGHDK and CDR2 is SYGVNS. The sample was central memory CD4+ T cells from blood. The rearrangement joins TRBV25-1 to TRBJ1-2; D is possibly TRBD1 (5 bases). This sequence was found in a woman aged 18-35 years with type 1 diabetes. For the CDR3, the DNA is TGTGCCAGCAGTGAGGGGCTCGGCTATGGCTACACCTTC. Protein: CASSEGLGYGYTF.